This record concerns one TCR beta chain sequence. Its cognate antigen is unknown. This record belongs to a study of cytomegalovirus exposure and HLA in healthy donors. Study conclusions and caveats: A missense variant in DCLRE1C was later tied to TCR beta V- and J-gene trimming. A later analysis showed that HLA-associated TCR beta chains had undergone more clonal expansion than equally common others.

60 Vbeta and 13 Jbeta primers were used in PCR. Clones were sequenced by immunoSEQ multiplex PCR, and TCRdb holds only the in-frame ones, with some missing. The data show about 130,000 clones, with about 81% seen just once and around 0.99% held by the top ten. Germline values: CDR1 LGHNA, CDR2 YNFKEQ. This CDR3 is built from 14 residues. Germline trimming cut 3 bases from V and 5 bases from J; bases unmatched to any gene: 0. Sample: PBMCs. The sequence derives from a woman under 40 in good health and CMV-seronegative. The genes are TRBV4-2 and TRBJ2-7, with 14 positions matching TRBD2. CDR3 sequence: CASSQGLAGDEQYF. In nucleotides, the CDR3 is TGTGCCAGCAGCCAGGGACTAGCGGGAGACGAGCAGTACTTC.